The count of the clone carrying this T cell receptor (beta chain) is one. The sample originates from a study of blood T cell repertoires in COVID-19. Study-level background: Researchers got acute and convalescent COVID-19 samples from the United States, Italy and Spain. Nucleic acid was either cDNA or gDNA, and it came from T cells, B-cell-depleted T cells, or PBMCs.

The CDR3 covers 17 residues. Germline lookup yields CDR1 LGHNA and CDR2 YNFKEQ. V was pared by 1 base and J by 3 bases, with 9 bases of the junction left unmatched. Original analysis: For nucleated cells, counts were estimated from reference gene primer amplification. This table comes from immunoSEQ multiplex PCR, and its TCRdb copy is limited to in-frame clones, with some not included. V and J calls and clone size are copied from that table; D and trimming were computed from the DNA. Altogether fewer than 200,000 clones are present, 76% being singletons, with the ten largest covering more than 3.5%.

Material for sequencing was peripheral blood. The chain carries TRBV4-2 and TRBJ1-5, with 7 nucleotides matching TRBD1. The TCR originated in a woman older than 75 with acute or convalescent COVID-19. CDR3 residues: CASSQVRGGEDNQPQHF. In nucleotides, the CDR3 is TGTGCCAGCAGCCAAGTTAGAGGGGGCGAAGACAATCAGCCCCAGCATTTT.